A selection of T cell receptor beta chains follows, all from one sample in a study of cytotoxic CD8 clonotypes in ibrutinib-treated CLL. Sequenced by immunoSEQ multiplex PCR; TCRdb stores in-frame clones only, minus some. This sample carries some 29,000 clones, around two thirds of them seen once, and the ten largest clones take less than 65%. The starting material was PBMCs, obtained after 24 months of ibrutinib treatment. Receptors originate from a human donor with chronic lymphocytic leukemia. Both conserved end residues are part of each CDR3. A D gene is named only where the DNA matches it firmly.

v_gene	j_gene	d_gene	CDR3aa	CDR3nt
TRBV19	TRBJ2-7	-	CATLQGQGGSYEQYF	TGTGCCACCCTTCAAGGGCAGGGAGGTTCCTACGAGCAGTACTTC
TRBV28	TRBJ1-1	TRBD1	CASRDRGERTEAFF	TGTGCCAGCAGAGACAGGGGAGAGAGGACTGAAGCTTTCTTT
TRBV30	TRBJ1-6	-	CAWSEGRVNSPLHF	TGTGCCTGGAGTGAGGGCAGGGTTAATTCACCCCTCCACTTT
TRBV5-6	TRBJ2-5	-	CASSLNSVRAGTQYF	TGTGCCAGCAGCTTGAATTCTGTAAGGGCGGGGACCCAGTACTTC
TRBV9	TRBJ2-3	-	CASSVVPGAVTDTQYF	TGTGCCAGCAGCGTAGTACCGGGGGCCGTAACAGATACGCAGTATTTT
TRBV10-1	TRBJ2-5	-	CASSPTGRQETQYF	TGCGCCAGCAGTCCGACGGGCCGCCAAGAGACCCAGTACTTC
TRBV7-9	TRBJ1-1	TRBD1	CASSFAGTGGRNTEAFF	TGTGCCAGCAGCTTCGCCGGGACAGGGGGGCGGAACACTGAAGCTTTCTTT
TRBV7-9	TRBJ1-2	-	CASSYDSYGYTF	TGTGCCAGCAGCTACGACAGTTATGGCTACACCTTC
TRBV11-3	TRBJ2-5	-	CASSLGVGGPGETQYF	TGTGCCAGCAGCTTAGGAGTGGGGGGGCCGGGAGAGACCCAGTACTTC
TRBV6-5	TRBJ1-3	-	CASSRQVRARNTIYF	TGTGCCAGCAGTCGCCAAGTGAGAGCCCGGAACACCATATATTTT
TRBV29-1	TRBJ1-2	-	CSVEEGASNYGYTF	TGCAGCGTTGAGGAAGGGGCTTCTAACTATGGCTACACCTTC
TRBV4-3	TRBJ2-7	TRBD1	CASSRSGTGDYEQYF	TGCGCCAGCAGCCGTTCCGGGACAGGGGACTACGAGCAGTACTTC